This TCR beta chain was documented in a study of blood T cell repertoires in COVID-19. Study context: There were acute and convalescent COVID-19 samples, and they came from the United States, Italy and Spain. The cDNA or gDNA used as material had been derived from T cells, B-cell-depleted T cells, or PBMCs.

In the authors' methods: Reference gene primer amplification gave estimated nucleated cell counts. Assay: immunoSEQ multiplex PCR; the TCRdb copy retains only in-frame clones and omits some. V, J and clone size are taken as reported in that table, and D and trimming were inferred from the DNA itself. The table shows approximately 440,000 clones, with about nine tenths occurring only once. Germline V gene lookup returns CDR1 LNHNV and CDR2 YYDKDF (reference sequence). This CDR3 is built from 14 residues. With 0 bases removed from V and 7 bases from J, the gap between germline ends came to 10 bases. This rearrangement joins TRBV15 to TRBJ2-1; D not resolved. The sequencing sample was made of peripheral blood. The receptor comes from a woman in her fifties or sixties with COVID-19, enrolled during active disease. The CDR3 nucleotides are TGTGCCACCAGCAGAGATAGGCTAGTAAATGAGCAGTTCTTC. Translated, it gives CATSRDRLVNEQFF.